The next 7 T cell receptor beta chains were all read from a single sample in a study of CD8+ T cells in alopecia areata. The authors extracted RNA and reverse transcribed it into cDNA as the sequencing template. This table comes from immunoSEQ multiplex PCR, and its TCRdb copy is limited to in-frame clones, with some not included. The data hold 65,000 to 95,000 clones, with roughly 51% observed a single time. Sequencing was done on a sample of NKG2D-high CD8+ T cells sorted from blood. The receptors stem from a human donor with alopecia areata.

This clone has a handful of counts. This rearrangement joins TRBV28 to TRBJ2-4; D gene ambiguous. V was clipped by 4 bases and J by 8 bases, with 15 bases between them. Germline V gene sequence: CDR1 MDHEN, CDR2 SYDVKM. The CDR3 totals 14 residues. CDR3 DNA: TGTGCCAGCAGTTCCGCACACGGCCCGGACATTCAGTACTTC. Translating gives CASSSAHGPDIQYF.

Only a few counts were recorded for this clone. V usage is TRBV23-1 and J usage is TRBJ2-7; 9 nucleotides line up with TRBD2. TRBV23-1 is placed among ORFs of uncertain function. The CDR3 is 16 amino acids. V lost 5 bases, J lost 0 bases, and 8 bases stayed unmatched. The CDR3 nucleotides are TGCGCCAGCAGTGGGCGGACTAGCGACACCTCCTACGAGCAGTACTTC. Amino acids: CASSGRTSDTSYEQYF.

This clone was seen more than once but under ten times. Here the CDR3 reads CASSPRTGGGTNYGYTF. The CDR3 DNA reads TGTGCCAGCAGCCCCAGGACCGGAGGGGGTACTAACTATGGCTACACCTTC. The chain has TRBV21-1 and TRBJ1-2. TRBV21-1 is given as a pseudogene. The CDR3 is made up of 17 amino acids.

Only a few counts were recorded for this clone. The chain has TRBV6-5 and TRBJ2-7; TRBD2 agrees at 14 bases. The CDR3 runs to 14 residues. Trimming removed 4 bases from V and 6 bases from J; junction bases left unmatched: 2. Germline lookup yields CDR1 MNHEY and CDR2 SVGAGI. CDR3 amino acids: CASSSGLAGVEQYF. CDR3 nucleotides: TGTGCCAGCAGTTCGGGACTAGCGGGAGTCGAGCAGTACTTC.

The J gene is TRBJ2-1, the V gene TRBV6-5, with a possible D match to TRBD2 (5 bases). This CDR3 has 14 amino acids. Germline CDR1 MNHEY, CDR2 SVGAGI. V was cut by 6 bases and J by 4 bases, with 13 bases left in between. The CDR3 nucleotides are TGTGCCAGCAGATACCGGGAAGCGTACAATGAGCAGTTCTTC. It specifies CASRYREAYNEQFF.

This clone was seen only once. The chain recombines TRBV13 with TRBJ2-7, with D tentatively TRBD1 (5 bases). V was cut by 0 bases and J by 3 bases, with 18 bases left in between. This CDR3 contains 17 residues. Germline CDR1 and CDR2: PRHDT and FYEKMQ (reference sequence). The CDR3 bases are TGTGCCAGCAGCTTAGGCCTAACCGACAGCGCCATCTACGAGCAGTACTTC. Translation gives CASSLGLTDSAIYEQYF.

This clone was observed a handful of times. This chain links TRBV6-5 with TRBJ2-7; possibly TRBD1 or TRBD2 for D (5 bases each). V was clipped by 4 bases and J by 5 bases, with 18 bases between them. CDR3 length equals 15 residues. In germline, CDR1 is MNHEY, CDR2 SVGAGI. CDR3 sequence reads: CASSSIEGWADEQYF. The CDR3, as DNA: TGTGCCAGCAGTTCCATAGAGGGGTGGGCGGACGAGCAGTACTTC.